This T cell receptor (beta chain) was retrieved from a study of blood T cells in healthy people across ages. This clonotype was picked up a small number of times. Per germline, CDR1 DFQATT and CDR2 SNEGSKA (reference sequence). CDR3 length: 15 residues. Primed by a sample-barcoded 5' primer and a J-beta primer mix, a second PCR proceeded for about 6 to 12 cycles. TCRdb reprocessed the 5' RACE reads via MiXCR and lists one record per CDR3 protein. The table has some 850,000 distinct CDR3 sequences, around 24% seen once; the top ten hold under 3%. These data were also reused for a study on T cells of mothers and their children.

Sequences were obtained from blood. The sequence was obtained from a boy between 10 and 17 years old in good health. The genes are TRBV20-1 and TRBJ2-1; unclear D gene. With the DNA end fitting TRBJ2-5 better, the J assignment may be wrong. CDR3 DNA sequence: TGCAGTGCCATCATGACTCCAAAAGTCATAGAGACCCAGTACTTC. Encoded protein: CSAIMTPKVIETQYF.